The T cell receptor (beta chain) described here comes from a study of T cell responses to AZD1222 COVID-19 vaccine. The CDR3 is made up of 14 amino acids. V lost 7 bases to trimming and J lost 3 bases; unmatched junction nucleotides: 8. Germline values: CDR1 SEHNR, CDR2 FQNEAQ (reference sequence). The repertoire was sequenced with immunoSEQ multiplex PCR; TCRdb's copy has only in-frame clones and lacks some. The table lists tens of thousands of clones, around nine tenths of them singletons, with 4% to 6% in the top ten. Study observations and caveats: White British ancestry dominated among donors, who included more females, and clonal diversity was possibly underestimated. The CD4 TCRs associated with vaccination extended across spike and predominated at 160-218 and 743-854. Spike-specific TCRs gained breadth and depth after people received two AZD1222 doses. Every sample of the repertoires postdated the peak T cell response.

About this clone: Its target is not known.

The receptor was derived from an adult in good health. This rearrangement joins TRBV7-9 to TRBJ1-2, with 7 bases lining up with TRBD1. The specimen comprised peripheral blood, sampled on day 0 of MenACWY control vaccination. The CDR3 here is CASIRAGTDYGYTF. Written as DNA, the CDR3 is TGTGCCAGCATCCGGGCCGGGACAGACTATGGCTACACCTTC.